This T cell receptor beta chain was found in a study of T cell responses to AZD1222 COVID-19 vaccine. V lost 6 bases and J lost 3, with 17 bases in between. Germline V gene data show CDR1 as MDHEN and CDR2 as SYDVKM. The CDR3 is 15 amino acids. The assay was immunoSEQ multiplex PCR, and TCRdb's table has in-frame clones only and misses some. The table lists 120,000 or so clones, over 75% of them singletons. The receptor's source is an adult in good health. Here the sequenced sample was peripheral blood, taken on day 0 of AZD1222 vaccination. The rearrangement joins TRBV28 to TRBJ1-2; weak D call: TRBD1 (5 bases). The DNA for the CDR3 is TGTGCCAGCAGCCCACCCCAGGGAATTGACTATGGCTACACCTTC. As protein: CASSPPQGIDYGYTF.